This T cell receptor (beta chain) was sequenced in a study of PD-L1 blockade in urothelial cancer. Study-level information: Patients arrived having already received 0 to 3 prior chemotherapy regimens. At 6 weeks and at 3 weeks (second dose) after treatment start, blood was analyzed. Blood-derived samples held a median approximately 140,000 T cells.

The trim removed 6 bases at V and 5 bases at J, leaving 2 bases unmatched. The CDR3 is made up of 13 amino acids. Germline lookup yields CDR1 SNHLY and CDR2 FYNNEI. Time point noted: pretreatment peripheral blood. Repertoires were generated with immunoSEQ multiplex PCR, while TCRdb's copy carries only in-frame clones and drops some. Here the sample spans roughly 63,000 clones, around 81% being singletons. This specimen was PBMCs, taken around atezolizumab (anti-PD-L1) treatment. This receptor was taken from a man between 70 and 80 years old with urothelial cancer. The chain joins TRBV2 to TRBJ1-5; 9 bases fit TRBD1. In DNA, the CDR3 is TGTGCCAGCAGCTGGACAGGGGATCAGCCCCAGCATTTT. Its translation: CASSWTGDQPQHF.